This TCR beta chain was observed in a study of shared clonotypes between healthy human individuals. Study in general: Participating donors consisted of a couple of women and a few men aged 18 to 49. Notes on the study in general: At large depth, rarefaction still showed sorted-subset sequencing to be incomplete.

The assay was run at deep level. Approximately 210 ng DNA, 25,000 to 35,000 T cell genomes, went into each sorted-subset replicate PCR. Repertoires were generated with immunoSEQ multiplex PCR, while TCRdb's copy carries only in-frame clones and drops some. This repertoire shows about 2.1 million clones, about 92% found once; its top ten account for 1.5% to 2%. Germline assignment: CDR1 SQVTM and CDR2 ANQGSEA. The V end was cut by 4 bases, the J end by 6 bases, with 22 bases between. The CDR3 length is 16 residues. Note on this clone: What it binds is not known.

The naive CD8 fraction comprised CD45RO-negative cells positively selected for CCR7 and excluded terminally differentiated effector memory CD45RA+ cells. The source is a man aged 18-30 years in good health. Some clones in this sample may be carry-over from other donors' samples. J is TRBJ2-1 and V is TRBV29-1, with D perhaps TRBD2 (7 bases). Input material: naive CD8+ T cells from PBMCs. The CDR3 nucleotides read TGCAGCGTTGCTCTCAGGGGCGGGAGTTTTCTCAATGAGCAGTTCTTC. It codes for CSVALRGGSFLNEQFF.